This T cell receptor beta chain is from a study of persistence of HIV-infected CD4 T cells. Overlapping HIV-1 Gag 15-mer peptides at roughly 1 ug per peptide per mL were used. Sorted nonresponding memory CD4+ T cells were CD40L-negative, CD69-negative, CD45RO-high. Sequencing used immunoSEQ version 4 in survey mode. Clones were sequenced by immunoSEQ multiplex PCR, and TCRdb holds only the in-frame ones, with some missing. The sample has about 40,000 clones, 75% to 85% seen once. About this clone: Its antigen is unidentified.

Sequences were derived from CD4+ T cells sorted from PBMCs after approximately 19-hour stimulation, sampled from a patient who received antiretroviral therapy. This receptor was taken from an adult man with HIV who was CMV-seropositive.

CDR3 loop: CSARTGANEKLFF. CDR3 DNA: TGCAGCGCTCGGACAGGGGCTAATGAAAAACTGTTTTTT. The V and J genes are TRBV29-1 and TRBJ1-4, with TRBD1 matching 9 bases. CDR3 length equals 13 residues. The V gene's germline CDR1 is SQVTM and CDR2 ANQGSEA. J lost 3 bases, V lost 7 bases, and 3 bases had no gene match.